This TCR beta chain was retrieved from a study of cytomegalovirus exposure and HLA in healthy donors. Overall study results and limits: According to the study, around 180 TCR beta chains were cytomegalovirus-associated.

Assay used: immunoSEQ multiplex PCR; TCRdb lists only in-frame clones, some missing. The sample gives hundreds of thousands of clones, roughly nine tenths of which show up once; 9.5% to 15% is in the top ten. About this clone itself: The target antigen is unknown.

This CDR3 contains 17 residues. The trim removed 6 bases at V and 0 bases at J, leaving 8 bases unmatched. In germline, CDR1 is SNHLY, CDR2 FYNNEI. Specimen: PBMCs. The V and J genes are TRBV2 and TRBJ2-3, with 11 nucleotides matching TRBD2. The origin of this receptor is a man aged 18 to 35 in good health and CMV-seropositive. The DNA for the CDR3 is TGTGCCAGCAGGTATAGCGGGAGGGCAACTAGCACAGATACGCAGTATTTT. Its translation: CASRYSGRATSTDTQYF.